This is a list of T cell receptor beta chains from one sample in a study of siplizumab effects on memory and regulatory T cells. Assay: immunoSEQ multiplex PCR; the TCRdb copy retains only in-frame clones and omits some. Of about 100,000 clones in the sample, more than 85% were seen once. Input material: CD4+ T cells sorted from blood. The source of these receptors is a human donor in good health. CDR3s include the opening cysteine and the closing phenylalanine or tryptophan. D genes are given only for firm matches. Expanded clones get a size class; other rows say once, few or many, or leave the size out.

>.|TRBJ2-5|.|TRBV7-3
CASSLAGLGETQYF
TGTGCCAGCAGCTTAGCTGGGCTCGGGGAGACCCAGTACTTC
>TRBD1|TRBJ1-2|.|TRBV7-2
CASSSRTGRGYTF
TGTGCCAGCAGCTCTAGGACAGGGCGAGGCTACACCTTC
>.|TRBJ2-7|.|TRBV7-9
CASSLVGGPGEQYF
TGTGCCAGCAGCTTAGTGGGGGGACCGGGCGAGCAGTACTTC
>TRBD1|TRBJ1-4|.|TRBV5-1
CASSTGTGNEKLFF
TGCGCCAGCAGCACGGGGACAGGGAATGAAAAACTGTTTTTT
>.|TRBJ1-6|.|TRBV6-1
CASSERLASSYNSPLHF
TGTGCCAGCAGTGAAAGATTGGCTAGCTCCTATAATTCACCCCTCCACTTT
>.|TRBJ1-1|.|TRBV9
CASSAREQNTEAFF
TGTGCCAGCAGCGCCCGCGAGCAGAACACTGAAGCTTTCTTT
>TRBD2|TRBJ2-1|.|TRBV4-1
CASSQIKGLAAPYNEQFF
TGCGCCAGCAGCCAGATTAAGGGACTAGCGGCGCCCTACAATGAGCAGTTCTTC
>.|TRBJ1-2|.|TRBV28
CASSLGSANYGYTF
TGTGCCAGCAGTTTAGGCTCAGCTAACTATGGCTACACCTTC
>.|TRBJ1-6|.|TRBV7-2
CASSLGGASVFNSPLHF
TGTGCCAGCAGCTTAGGCGGGGCATCGGTGTTTAATTCACCCCTCCACTTT
>.|TRBJ2-3|.|TRBV15
CATSVGVTDTQYF
TGTGCCACCAGCGTAGGGGTTACAGATACGCAGTATTTT
>.|TRBJ1-5|.|TRBV28
CASSTPGTAGEPQHF
TGTGCCAGCAGCACACCCGGGACGGCCGGAGAGCCCCAGCATTTT
>.|TRBJ2-2|.|TRBV28
CASSLGDLNTGELFF
TGCGCCAGCAGTTTGGGAGATCTGAACACCGGGGAGCTGTTTTTT
>TRBD2|TRBJ2-7|.|TRBV27
CASRVGGTYSYEQYF
TGTGCCAGCAGGGTGGGAGGGACTTACTCCTACGAGCAGTACTTC
>TRBD2|TRBJ2-1|.|TRBV5-1
CASSLSLAGGHNEQFF
TGCGCCAGCAGCCTCTCACTAGCGGGGGGACATAATGAGCAGTTCTTC
>TRBD1|TRBJ1-4|.|TRBV7-2
CASSSSTGLSEKLFF
TGTGCCAGCAGCTCCTCGACAGGGCTCTCTGAAAAACTGTTTTTT
>TRBD2|TRBJ2-1|.|TRBV5-1
CASSLIAGSSYNEQFF
TGCGCCAGCAGCTTGATAGCGGGGTCCTCCTACAATGAGCAGTTCTTC
>TRBD1|TRBJ2-2|.|TRBV9
CASSHTGAPGELFF
TGTGCCAGCAGCCATACAGGGGCCCCCGGGGAGCTGTTTTTT
>TRBD1|TRBJ1-3|.|TRBV18
CASSTTGNSGNTIYF
TGTGCCAGCTCTACGACAGGGAACTCTGGAAACACCATATATTTT
>TRBD2|TRBJ2-1|.|TRBV28
CASSLTGGAYDEQFF
TGTGCCAGCAGTTTGACGGGGGGGGCCTATGATGAGCAGTTCTTC
>TRBD1|TRBJ2-3|.|TRBV18
CASSPPDRGKVDTQYF
TGTGCCAGCTCACCACCGGACAGGGGGAAGGTAGATACGCAGTATTTT
>.|TRBJ2-3|.|TRBV11-1
CASSLAMSPGPTDTQYF
TGTGCCAGCAGCTTAGCTATGAGTCCGGGCCCCACAGATACGCAGTATTTT
>.|TRBJ1-5|.|TRBV28
CASKGAYNQPQHF
TGTGCCAGCAAAGGGGCGTATAATCAGCCCCAGCATTTT
>TRBD1|TRBJ1-5|.|TRBV5-8
CASSPRGTGEQPQHF
TGTGCCAGCAGCCCCAGGGGGACAGGGGAACAGCCCCAGCATTTT
>.|TRBJ2-6|.|TRBV15
CATSGDSPGANVLTF
TGTGCCACCAGCGGAGACAGCCCTGGGGCCAACGTCCTGACTTTC
>.|TRBJ2-5|.|TRBV28
CASTLRDPGGTQYF
TGTGCCAGCACCCTCCGGGACCCTGGAGGGACCCAGTACTTC
>TRBD1|TRBJ2-5|.|TRBV7-9
CASSERQGERETQYF
TGTGCCAGCAGCGAGAGACAGGGTGAACGAGAGACCCAGTACTTC
>.|TRBJ2-1|.|TRBV23-1
CASSQSGRISLNEQFF
TGCGCCAGCAGTCAATCGGGGAGAATATCGTTAAATGAGCAGTTCTTC
>TRBD2|TRBJ2-3|.|TRBV5-1
CAHSTAPGGTQYF
TGCGCCCACTCGACAGCCCCGGGAGGTACGCAGTATTTT
>.|TRBJ2-2|.|TRBV27
CASSWGGSNTGELFF
TGTGCCAGCAGTTGGGGGGGCTCGAACACCGGGGAGCTGTTTTTT
>TRBD1|TRBJ2-4|.|TRBV7-9
CASSYGGQGGIQYF
TGTGCCAGCAGCTATGGGGGACAGGGTGGCATTCAGTACTTC
>.|TRBJ2-7|once|TRBV4-2
CASSQDSGRTYEQYF
TGTGCCAGCAGCCAGGACTCGGGGAGGACCTACGAGCAGTACTTC
>TRBD1|TRBJ1-1|once|TRBV7-9
CASSLASTGAFF
TGTGCCAGCAGCTTAGCCTCGACAGGGGCTTTCTTT
>.|TRBJ1-2|.|TRBV7-6
CASSLALGRLANYGYTF
TGTGCCAGCAGCTTAGCGTTGGGGAGGTTGGCTAACTATGGCTACACCTTC
>.|TRBJ1-6|.|TRBV7-9
CASRRLGGDNSPLHF
TGTGCCAGCAGGCGGCTTGGGGGGGATAATTCACCCCTCCACTTT
>.|TRBJ2-3|.|TRBV5-1
CASSLIGGLSDTQYF
TGCGCCAGCAGCTTGATCGGCGGTTTGAGTGATACGCAGTATTTT
>.|TRBJ1-2|few|TRBV7-2
CASSLDNFPGYTF
TGTGCCAGCAGCTTGGACAACTTCCCGGGCTACACCTTC
>.|TRBJ2-1|.|TRBV18
CASSPSSSYNEQFF
TGTGCCAGCTCACCAAGTAGCTCCTACAATGAGCAGTTCTTC
>.|TRBJ2-1|.|TRBV19
CASSISRDDNEQFF
TGTGCCAGTAGTATAAGCAGGGATGACAATGAGCAGTTCTTC
>TRBD1|TRBJ1-1|.|TRBV29-1
CSVGTGGRTEAFF
TGCAGCGTTGGGACAGGGGGCAGAACTGAAGCTTTCTTT
>.|TRBJ1-2|.|TRBV7-3
CASSSEANYGYTF
TGTGCCAGCAGCTCGGAAGCTAACTATGGCTACACCTTC
>.|TRBJ2-7|once|TRBV14
CASIPLKQGKDEQYF
TGTGCCAGCATCCCCCTCAAACAGGGAAAAGATGAGCAGTACTTC
>.|TRBJ2-7|.|TRBV5-4
CASSLAGTASYEQYF
TGTGCCAGCAGCTTGGCCGGGACGGCCTCCTACGAGCAGTACTTC
>.|TRBJ1-4|.|TRBV7-9
CASSHGATTEREKLFF
TGTGCCAGCAGCCACGGGGCGACGACAGAGAGGGAAAAACTGTTTTTT
>.|TRBJ1-5|.|TRBV2
CASSQGREHQPQHF
TGTGCCAGCAGTCAGGGTAGGGAGCATCAGCCCCAGCATTTT
>.|TRBJ1-6|.|TRBV18
CASSPPGRSTPLHF
TGTGCCAGCTCACCACCGGGCAGGTCGACACCCCTCCACTTT
>.|TRBJ2-6|once|TRBV5-6
CASSYKSTGPGANVLTF
TGTGCCAGCAGCTATAAATCCACGGGACCTGGGGCCAACGTCCTGACTTTC
>TRBD2|TRBJ2-1|.|TRBV28
CASSSLGTSGALGEQFF
TGTGCCAGCAGTTCACTAGGGACTAGCGGGGCCCTCGGTGAGCAGTTCTTC
>.|TRBJ2-6|.|TRBV27
CASKPSGANVLTF
TGTGCCAGCAAACCGTCTGGGGCCAACGTCCTGACTTTC
>TRBD1|TRBJ1-1|.|TRBV10-3
CAITQTGGNTEAFF
TGTGCCATCACACAGACAGGGGGGAACACTGAAGCTTTCTTT
>.|TRBJ1-4|.|TRBV7-6
CASSLGQTFNEKLFF
TGTGCCAGCAGCCTCGGACAGACCTTTAATGAAAAACTGTTTTTT
>TRBD1|TRBJ1-2|.|TRBV19
CASTLGRDRFYGYTF
TGTGCCAGTACTCTCGGCCGGGACAGATTCTATGGCTACACCTTC
>.|TRBJ2-2|once|TRBV10-3
CAISESEGRGMHTGELFF
TGTGCCATCAGTGAGTCTGAAGGGAGGGGGATGCACACCGGGGAGCTGTTTTTT
>TRBD2|TRBJ2-3|.|TRBV5-4
CASSLRSGGLSDTQYF
TGTGCCAGCAGCTTGCGAAGCGGGGGCCTATCCGATACGCAGTATTTT